Listed below are T cell receptor beta chains from one sample, sequenced in a study of response to subunit inactivated influenza vaccine. Each CDR3 protein is one row after TCRdb ran MiXCR on the RT-PCR reads. The table has some 550,000 distinct CDR3 sequences, approximately 24% seen once. This same sample was also taken into another study, of T cells expressing NK-cell markers.

The specimen was CD4+ T cells sorted from PBMCs, collected less than 13 days after vaccination. The receptors shown here come from a man between 45 and 60 years old who received an inactivated influenza vaccine. Each CDR3 is given with its conserved first and last residue. The D gene is left open where the match is weak. Size is stated for part of the rows, as once, few or many counts, or as a class when the clone is expanded.

clone size	V gene	D gene	J gene	CDR3 DNA	CDR3 protein
-	TRBV4-2	-	TRBJ1-2	TGTGCCAGCAGCCACCCCCCCGGCAGGGATGGCTACACCTTC	CASSHPPGRDGYTF
-	TRBV24-1	-	TRBJ1-5	TGTGCCACCAGTGCCTCAGCAGGAGCTCCCGGTCAGCCCCAGCATTTT	CATSASAGAPGQPQHF
-	TRBV2	TRBD2	TRBJ2-7	TGTGCCAGCAGTGGGGCTAGCGGGGGGCCCTACGAGCAGTACTTC	CASSGASGGPYEQYF
-	TRBV11-1	-	TRBJ2-3	TGTGCCAGCAGCTTTCTAGGGCAGGGCACAGATACGCAGTATTTT	CASSFLGQGTDTQYF
-	TRBV27	-	TRBJ2-1	TGTGCCAGCAGTTTACGCCCTATGGGACGGACTACCCTTAGCTCCTACAATGAGCAGTTCTTC	CASSLRPMGRTTLSSYNEQFF
-	TRBV29-1	-	TRBJ2-5	TGCAGCGTCGGAAGGGGGGGGACAAAAGAGACCCAGTACTTC	CSVGRGGTKETQYF
-	TRBV20-1	-	TRBJ1-6	TGCAGTGCTAGAGAGTGGGGGTCCTATAATTCACCCCTCCACTTT	CSAREWGSYNSPLHF
many	TRBV20-1	-	TRBJ1-1	TGCAGTGCTAGAGCGGGACACTCCAACACTGAAGCTTTCTTT	CSARAGHSNTEAFF
few	TRBV15	TRBD2	TRBJ2-7	TGTGCCACCAGCAGAGTAGCGGGATATCACGAGCAGTACTTC	CATSRVAGYHEQYF
-	TRBV12-3/TRBV12-4	-	TRBJ2-7	TGTGCCAGCTCGAACACCTACGAGCAGTACTTC	CASSNTYEQYF
once	TRBV13	TRBD2	TRBJ2-3	TGTGCCAGGAGCCCTGGGACTAGCGGGAGGGGCACAGATACGCAGTATTTT	CARSPGTSGRGTDTQYF
few	TRBV20-1	TRBD1	TRBJ2-2	TGCAGTGCTAGCGGGACAGTTGAGCGTGGCGGGGAGCTGTTTTTT	CSASGTVERGGELFF
few	TRBV3-1	TRBD2	TRBJ2-1	TGTGCCAGCAGCCCTGGGACTAGAGGTGAGCAGTTCTTC	CASSPGTRGEQFF
-	TRBV12-3/TRBV12-4	TRBD1	TRBJ2-1	TGTGCCAGCAATTGGGGACAGGGGCCCTACAATGAGCAGTTCTTC	CASNWGQGPYNEQFF
-	TRBV20-1	-	TRBJ2-5	TGCAGTGCTATCGGTGGGGCCCAAGAGACCCAGTACTTC	CSAIGGAQETQYF
few	TRBV5-1	-	TRBJ2-4	TGCGCCAGCAGCTTGGAGGCAGGAGTAGCCAAAAACATTCAGTACTTC	CASSLEAGVAKNIQYF
-	TRBV20-1	-	TRBJ2-2	TGCAGTGCTAGGGGACGGGGGGCGACCGGGGAGCTGTTTTTT	CSARGRGATGELFF
-	TRBV9	-	TRBJ2-1	TGTGCCAGCAGCGTACCTCCCAGTCACAATGAGCAGTTCTTC	CASSVPPSHNEQFF